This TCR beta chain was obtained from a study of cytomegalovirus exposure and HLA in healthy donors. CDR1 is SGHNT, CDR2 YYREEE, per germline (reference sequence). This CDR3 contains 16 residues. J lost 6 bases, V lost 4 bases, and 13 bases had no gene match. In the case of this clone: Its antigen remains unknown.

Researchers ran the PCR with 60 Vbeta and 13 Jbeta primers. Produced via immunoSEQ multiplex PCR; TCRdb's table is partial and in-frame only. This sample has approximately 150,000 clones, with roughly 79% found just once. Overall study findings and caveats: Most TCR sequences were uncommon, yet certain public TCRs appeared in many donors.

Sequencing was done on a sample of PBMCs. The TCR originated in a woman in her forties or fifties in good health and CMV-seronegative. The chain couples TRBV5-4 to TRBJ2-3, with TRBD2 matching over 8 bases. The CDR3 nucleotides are TGTGCCAGCAGCCACCCCGGGGGGGCCACAAGGGATACGCAGTATTTT. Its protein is CASSHPGGATRDTQYF.